Each of the 8 T cell receptor beta chains below was sequenced from the same sample in a study of T cell repertoires in cytomegalovirus infection. Using its own MiXCR run on the reads, TCRdb lists one record per CDR3 protein. This sample has approximately 730,000 distinct CDR3 sequences, with around a third found just once. No antigens are known for them. The source was cultured PBMCs, collected from culture after CMV antigen stimulation. These receptors all stem from a human donor in good health (CMV status not recorded). Some clones in this sample may be carry-over from other donors' samples.

This chain links TRBV20-1 with TRBJ2-5; D is undetermined. This CDR3 has 12 residues. Trimming pared 5 bases from V and 0 bases from J, leaving 7 bases between. Germline V gives CDR1 DFQATT, CDR2 SNEGSKA (reference sequence). The CDR3 DNA reads as TGCAGTGCTTCTACGTACCAAGAGACCCAGTACTTC. As protein: CSASTYQETQYF.

V is TRBV6-1 and J is TRBJ2-1; the D gene is possibly TRBD1 (6 bases). Germline CDR1 reads MNHNS; CDR2 reads SASEGT. Trimming took 7 bases from V and 8 from J, leaving 18 bases between them. The CDR3 contains 14 residues. CDR3 sequence reads: CASTVRGNRDEQFF. The CDR3 nucleotides are TGTGCCAGCACCGTCAGGGGAAACAGGGATGAGCAGTTCTTC.

The J gene is TRBJ2-5, the V gene TRBV10-2; tentative D call: TRBD2 (5 bases). The CDR3 is 15 residues long. Germline loops: CDR1 WSHSY, CDR2 SAAADI. The V gene lost 10 bases and the J gene lost 5 bases, with 23 bases spanning the gap. The CDR3 nucleotides read TGCGCCAACCGGGGAGATGGAGGCGAGAGGGAGACCCAGTACTTC. Its translation is CANRGDGGERETQYF.

This chain uses TRBV6-2 or TRBV6-3 with TRBJ2-7; TRBD1 aligns across 7 bases. V gave up 4 bases and J gave up 6 bases; unmatched junction bases: 6. The CDR3 is 13 residues long. Germline V gives CDR1 MNHEY, CDR2 SVGEGT. The CDR3: CASSFGTAGEQYF. DNA of the CDR3: TGTGCCAGCAGTTTTGGGACAGCCGGCGAGCAGTACTTC.

DNA for the CDR3: TGTGCCAGCAGTTTACGGGGGAATTTGGGAAACACCATATATTTT. Protein sequence: CASSLRGNLGNTIYF. The chain is built from TRBV12-3 or TRBV12-4 and TRBJ1-3; the D gene is possibly TRBD1 (5 bases). With 2 bases removed from V and 4 bases from J, the gap between germline ends came to 12 bases. The CDR3 has 15 amino acids.

This chain uses TRBV5-5 with TRBJ2-7; possibly TRBD2 for D (6 bases). The germline CDR1 and CDR2 sequences are SGHKS and YYEKEE (reference sequence). The CDR3 consists of 13 residues. V lost 3 bases and J lost 7, with 14 bases in between. CDR3 amino acids: CASSSEGPTEQYF. The CDR3 nucleotides are TGTGCCAGCAGCTCGGAGGGACCAACGGAGCAGTACTTC.

Many counts were recorded for this clonotype. The chain recombines TRBV7-2 with TRBJ2-3; D unclear. Germline CDR1 is SGHTA and CDR2 is FQGNSA. The CDR3 sequence is 15 residues long. With 2 bases removed from V and 0 bases from J, the gap between germline ends came to 9 bases. The CDR3 nucleotides read TGTGCCAGCAGCTTACTTTCGCCTAGCACAGATACGCAGTATTTT. Its translation is CASSLLSPSTDTQYF.

This clonotype has more than one count but fewer than ten. The J gene is TRBJ1-5, the V gene TRBV6-5; no clear D gene. V lost 2 bases and J 0 bases, leaving 8 bases between the germline ends. CDR3 length equals 15 residues. Germline lookup yields CDR1 MNHEY and CDR2 SVGAGI. The CDR3 here is CASSYRAYSNQPQHF. Written as DNA, the CDR3 is TGTGCCAGCAGTTACCGAGCTTATAGCAATCAGCCCCAGCATTTT.